Following are 6 T cell receptor beta chains from one sample sequenced in a study of cytomegalovirus exposure and HLA in healthy donors. Researchers ran the PCR with 60 Vbeta and 13 Jbeta primers. Here immunoSEQ multiplex PCR was the method, and the copy in TCRdb shows in-frame clones only, minus some. In the table there are around 100,000 clones, 75% of which are singletons. Sequenced material: PBMCs. The origin of the receptors is a man over 45 in good health and CMV-seronegative.

The CDR3 reads CASSEAERQGSKNIQYF. The CDR3 bases are TGTGCCAGCAGTGAAGCAGAAAGACAGGGTTCCAAAAACATTCAGTACTTC. The chain links TRBV6-1 to TRBJ2-4, with 7 bases that match TRBD1. There are 17 residues in the CDR3. Germline V gene lookup returns CDR1 MNHNS and CDR2 SASEGT. The ends lost 0 bases at V and 2 bases at J; junction bases unmatched: 7.

The chain joins TRBV9 to TRBJ2-3; 13 positions match TRBD2. CDR1 SGDLS and CDR2 YYNGEE come from the germline V gene. The CDR3 runs 16 residues. J lost 5 bases, V lost 1 base, and 4 bases had no gene match. The CDR3 sequence: CASSVTSGGAVDTQYF. Written as DNA, the CDR3 is TGTGCCAGCAGCGTAACTAGCGGGGGGGCCGTAGATACGCAGTATTTT.

The chain links TRBV2 to TRBJ1-5; no clear D gene. V was cut by 6 bases and J by 4 bases, with 10 bases left in between. This CDR3 is built from 13 residues. CDR1 and CDR2 from the germline V gene are SNHLY and FYNNEI. The CDR3 here is CASREGKNQPQHF. CDR3 in DNA: TGTGCCAGCAGAGAGGGAAAAAATCAGCCCCAGCATTTT.

DNA of the CDR3: TGTGCCAGCAGCTTGGCCTTCAGTAATGAGCAGTTCTTC. This encodes CASSLAFSNEQFF. The chain carries TRBV5-8 and TRBJ2-1; no clear D. V was trimmed by 0 bases and J by 7 bases, leaving 8 bases between them. The CDR3 is 13 amino acids. Germline V gene lookup returns CDR1 SGHTS and CDR2 YDEGEE.

This sequence joins TRBV5-1 and TRBJ2-7, with D hard to call. From germline, CDR1 is SGHRS and CDR2 YFSETQ. This CDR3 region has 12 residues. The germline V and J ends were trimmed by 5 bases and 3 bases, with 9 bases remaining between them. CDR3 nucleotide sequence: TGCGCCAGCAGAAACAGCTTCTACGAGCAGTACTTC. Translated: CASRNSFYEQYF.

V usage is TRBV6-1 and J usage is TRBJ1-5, with a tentative D call TRBD1 (5 bases). CDR3 length equals 14 residues. Germline CDR1 MNHNS, CDR2 SASEGT. V lost 1 base and J lost 5, with 9 bases in between. CDR3 amino acids: CASSEGTLDQPQHF. Here the CDR3 DNA reads TGTGCCAGCAGTGAAGGGACACTGGATCAGCCCCAGCATTTT.